This T cell receptor beta chain was profiled in a study of blood T cell repertoires in COVID-19. At the level of the study: T cells, B-cell-depleted T cells, or PBMCs supplied cDNA or gDNA.

Remarks on this clone: Other DNA sequences in the sample encode the same CDR3.

In the original workflow: Estimates of nucleated cell counts were drawn from the amplification of reference gene primers. Method: immunoSEQ multiplex PCR; TCRdb's copy keeps in-frame clones and lacks some. That table gives V, J and clone size, and the DNA gave D and trimming. Of about 69,000 clones listed, around 85% are singletons. The sequenced material came from peripheral blood. The clonotype originates from a middle-aged man with COVID-19, enrolled during active disease.

This CDR3 is CASSLRRQGYEQYF. The CDR3 DNA reads as TGTGCCAGCTCACTTCGACGGCAGGGTTACGAGCAGTACTTC. This chain uses TRBV18 with TRBJ2-7; D possibly corresponds to TRBD1 (5 bases). The germline V gene has CDR1 KGHSH and CDR2 LQKENI. Between the trimmed V and J ends, which lost 4 bases and 4 bases, there was a span of 14 bases. The CDR3 is 14 residues long.